The source of this T cell receptor (beta chain) is a study of blood T cell repertoires in COVID-19. Study-wide background: In each case, the material was cDNA or gDNA derived from T cells, B-cell-depleted T cells, or PBMCs.

The protocol was immunoSEQ multiplex PCR, while the TCRdb copy is restricted to in-frame clones and leaves out a portion. The sample yields a few hundred thousand clones, around 90% seen once. V gave up 3 bases and J gave up 0 bases; unmatched junction bases: 3. This CDR3 spans 16 amino acids. Germline CDR1 KGHSH, CDR2 LQKENI. Sequencing was done on a sample of peripheral blood. V is TRBV18 and J is TRBJ1-5, with 9 bases that match TRBD1. The sequence was collected from a woman aged 25 to 39 with COVID-19, enrolled during active disease. Written as DNA, the CDR3 is TGTGCCAGCTCACCCGGGACAGGGTATAGCAATCAGCCCCAGCATTTT. Residues: CASSPGTGYSNQPQHF.